This TCR beta chain was sequenced for a study of blood T cell repertoires in COVID-19. At the level of the study: There were acute and convalescent COVID-19 samples, and they came from the United States, Italy and Spain. Nucleic acid was either cDNA or gDNA, and it came from T cells, B-cell-depleted T cells, or PBMCs.

As originally analysed: Reference gene primer amplification yielded estimated nucleated cell counts. Only in-frame clones appear in the TCRdb table, and some are missing; sequencing was by immunoSEQ multiplex PCR. D and trimming come from the DNA, and the V and J calls and clone size come from that table. The repertoire holds some 350,000 clones, around 87% seen once, with 3% in the top ten. The V gene lost 5 bases and the J gene lost 0 bases, with 3 bases spanning the gap. In germline, CDR1 is MDHEN, CDR2 SYDVKM. The CDR3 covers 12 residues. This chain uses TRBV28 with TRBJ2-3; D is uncertain. The sequenced sample was peripheral blood. This receptor was taken from a human donor in a cohort sampled during active COVID-19. CDR3 coding DNA: TGTGCCAGCAGTCCTAGCACAGATACGCAGTATTTT. Its protein is CASSPSTDTQYF.